The entry below gives a single T cell receptor beta chain sequence along with its context. Its antigen remains unidentified. No much larger clone is present one base from it, and per-base qualities are unavailable. The library was made by the immunoSEQ multiplex PCR assay. The table comes from immuneACCESS by way of TCRdb, which keeps in-frame sequences with V and J called. Part of the clones is missing from these tables; in studies checked, under half for an unresolved V gene and the rest for unknown reasons. Counted in this sample were about 39,000 clones; under 80% of them appeared once. The top ten constitute around 5.2% of the sample. The data belong to a study of chemoradiotherapy in HPV16-positive cancers (dated by TCRdb to 2022 to 2024). A note on the overall study: Functional T-cell assays on cells from two HPV16-positive patients defined candidate HPV-specific T-cell clones and common TCR motifs. The study set out to ask whether T-cell immunity against the HPV oncoproteins E6 and E7 changes over the course of chemoradiotherapy and whether that immunity affects survival. TCR repertoires from some 89 patients with HPV-related cancers were then used to track the candidate HPV-specific TCRs and motifs. Overall study results and their limits: The functional definition of HPV-specific T cells was derived from only a couple of HPV16-positive patients, and the survival association was reported for HPV16-positive patients. In HPV16-positive patients, expansion of HPV-responsive T cells during chemoradiotherapy was associated with improved recurrence-free survival. Expansion of candidate HPV-specific clones and E7-related TCR motifs was observed in the tumor microenvironment during treatment, whereas no such expansion was observed for non-HPV-specific T cells.

According to the germline V gene, CDR1 reads SGHAT and CDR2 reads FQNNGV. V loses 2 bases of germline sequence and J loses 5 bases, and the interval between the two ends is 13 bases. Measured from the cysteine to the phenylalanine, the CDR3 is 14 residues long. Only the CDR3 DNA stays, 42 bases, in frame from base 1. Repertoires were sampled repeatedly over the course of chemoradiotherapy, so clonal expansion could be followed in the tumor microenvironment. The source material was blood, sampled from a patient who underwent chemoradiotherapy. The V and J genes are TRBV11-2 and TRBJ2-7; there is no confident call for the D gene. This receptor was taken from a human donor with HPV-associated anogenital cancer. The CDR3 in this case is CASSLNLPPHEQYF. The nucleotides are TGTGCCAGCAGCTTAAATCTACCACCTCACGAGCAGTACTTC. The entire variable domain, with the stretches around the CDR3 drawn from the reference TRBV11-2 and TRBJ2-7 proteins, is EAGVAQSPRYKIIEKRQSVAFWCNPISGHATLYWYQQILGQGPKLLIQFQNNGVVDDSQLPKDRFSAERLKGVDSTLKIQPAKLEDSAVYLCASSLNLPPHEQYFGPGTRLTVT.